These 29 T cell receptor beta chains came from one sample sequenced in a study of metastatic and nonmetastatic thyroid tumors. TCRdb re-clonotyped the PCR reads through MiXCR. The table records about 15,000 clones, about 3.7% of them present only once. Patients had received no treatment of any kind before thyroid surgery. Sequences were obtained from tumor tissue. These receptors all stem from a female donor with papillary thyroid cancer or a benign thyroid nodule (not recorded which). Some clones in this sample may be carry-over from other donors' samples.

This clone was detected many times. The chain joins TRBV3-1 to TRBJ1-2; D possibly corresponds to TRBD1 (5 bases). In germline, CDR1 is LGHDT, CDR2 YNNKEL (reference sequence). Deletions cut 4 bases from V and 7 bases from J, with 22 bases between. The CDR3 runs 16 residues. This chain's CDR3 is CASSPGRAGQRGGYTF. DNA of the CDR3: TGTGCCAGCAGCCCAGGCAGGGCAGGCCAAAGGGGTGGCTACACCTTC.

Relative to its sample, this clone is medium-sized. The chain carries TRBV4-1 and TRBJ1-2; D is undetermined. Per the germline V gene, CDR1 is MGHRA and CDR2 is YSYEKL. Trimming shortened V by 0 bases and J by 1 base, and 6 bases separated the two germline ends. This CDR3 is built from 14 residues. The CDR3 protein is CASSQEQINYGYTF. Written as DNA, the CDR3 is TGCGCCAGCAGCCAAGAGCAGATTAACTATGGCTACACCTTC.

J is TRBJ1-4 and V is TRBV6-1; TRBD1 agrees at 8 bases. Germline CDR1 MNHNS, CDR2 SASEGT. J lost 7 bases, V lost 1 base, and 2 bases had no gene match. The CDR3 consists of 14 residues. Here the CDR3 reads CASSEGQGFEKLFF. The CDR3 DNA is TGTGCCAGCAGTGAAGGACAGGGGTTTGAAAAACTGTTTTTT.

The chain combines TRBV28 with TRBJ2-6; TRBD1 agrees at 8 bases. The germline V gene has CDR1 MDHEN and CDR2 SYDVKM. The CDR3 runs to 18 residues. The CDR3 sequence is CVSLPATGAQPGANVLTF. CDR3 nucleotide sequence: TGTGTCAGTCTTCCGGCGACAGGGGCACAACCTGGGGCCAACGTCCTGACTTTC.

In its sample, this clone was seen a few times. The rearrangement links TRBV7-9 to TRBJ1-2, with a tentative D call TRBD1 (5 bases). CDR3 length equals 13 residues. Trimming shortened V by 4 bases and J by 6 bases, and 12 bases separated the two germline ends. CDR1 and CDR2 (germline): SEHNR, FQNEAQ (reference sequence). CDR3 residues: CASSSSSGDGYTF. The CDR3 region has the DNA TGTGCCAGCAGCTCTTCATCGGGGGATGGCTACACCTTC.

The chain carries TRBV6-1 and TRBJ1-2; 7 bases agree with TRBD1. This CDR3 has 16 amino acids. CDR1 and CDR2 (germline): MNHNS, SASEGT. Germline trimming cut 7 bases from V and 5 bases from J; bases unmatched to any gene: 16. The CDR3 DNA follows: TGTGCCAGCAATTACCAAACCGGGACAGAGACGTATGGCTACACCTTC. It yields the protein CASNYQTGTETYGYTF.

There are a few counts of this clone. CDR3 region: CASRPGTSGFNYEQYF. The CDR3 nucleotides read TGTGCCAGCCGACCCGGGACTAGCGGATTCAACTACGAGCAGTACTTC. The V and J genes are TRBV27 and TRBJ2-7; 11 nucleotides match TRBD2. The CDR3 has 16 amino acids. Germline CDR1 is MNHEY and CDR2 is SMNVEV (reference sequence). Germline trimming cut 8 bases from V and 3 bases from J; bases unmatched to any gene: 12.

This clone came up many times. The J gene is TRBJ2-1, the V gene TRBV4-1; 9 bases align to TRBD2. The CDR3 extends over 16 amino acids. The V gene end was trimmed by 1 base and the J gene end by 6 bases; junction bases not matched to a gene: 7. Germline CDR1 MGHRA, CDR2 YSYEKL. CDR3 protein: CASSQVEGLARNEQFF. The DNA of the CDR3 is TGCGCCAGCAGCCAAGTTGAAGGACTAGCGCGCAATGAGCAGTTCTTC.

This clone was picked up many times. The V call is TRBV6-1, the J call TRBJ1-4; 10 bases are a match to TRBD1. In germline, CDR1 is MNHNS, CDR2 SASEGT. CDR3 length equals 16 residues. Unmatched junction bases numbered 4, after V lost 0 bases and J lost 6 bases. CDR3 DNA: TGTGCCAGCAGTGAAGCGGTGGGGACAGGGGATGAAAAACTGTTTTTT. This codes for CASSEAVGTGDEKLFF.

This clone was seen only a few times. The chain couples TRBV24-1 to TRBJ2-2; D might be TRBD1 or TRBD2, each matching 6 bases. V was cut by 6 bases and J by 1 base, with 20 bases left in between. The CDR3 runs to 18 residues. The germline CDR1 and CDR2 sequences are KGHDR and SFDVKD. The CDR3 is CATSKFSDGGLNTGELFF. CDR3 nucleotide sequence: TGTGCCACCAGTAAGTTCTCCGACGGGGGCCTGAACACCGGGGAGCTGTTTTTT.

Note on this clone: The junction departs from the called germline gene at one end, perhaps through a read error. The chain employs TRBV6-2 or TRBV6-3 and TRBJ1-1, with D possibly being TRBD1 (5 bases). CDR3 length equals 13 residues. Per the germline V gene, CDR1 is MNHEY and CDR2 is SVGEGT. CDR3 DNA sequence: TGTGCCAACAGTTTTTTCAGGGTGTCTGAAGCTTTCTTT. Translating gives CANSFFRVSEAFF.

This clone occurred a few times. V gene TRBV28 combines with J gene TRBJ1-2; D remains ambiguous. The V gene lost 2 bases and the J gene lost 6 bases, with 10 bases spanning the gap. The CDR3 runs to 13 residues. Germline CDR1 and CDR2: MDHEN and SYDVKM. The CDR3 bases are TGTGCCAGCAGTTTACTGGGTCGTCATGGCTACACCTTC. Translation gives CASSLLGRHGYTF.

The rearrangement links TRBV27 to TRBJ2-1, with D maybe TRBD1 (6 bases). CDR1 MNHEY and CDR2 SMNVEV come from the germline V gene (reference sequence). Trimming stripped 7 bases from V and 2 bases from J, with 12 bases between. There are 14 residues in the CDR3. The CDR3 DNA follows: TGTGCCAGCAATGGCAGGGGCGCCTACAATGAGCAGTTCTTC. Amino acids: CASNGRGAYNEQFF.

This clone came up a few times. The chain links TRBV9 to TRBJ1-2; TRBD1 might be the D (6 bases). The V end lost 4 bases, the J end lost 8 bases, and 12 bases lay between the germline ends. The CDR3 covers 12 residues. Germline values: CDR1 SGDLS, CDR2 YYNGEE. CDR3 nucleotide sequence: TGTGCCAGCAGCCCAGGCGGGGGCGGCTACACCTTC. Translating it yields CASSPGGGGYTF.

This clone was seen only a few times. This chain connects TRBV19 to TRBJ2-7; D tentatively reads TRBD1 or TRBD2 (5 bases each). The CDR3 length is 16 residues. The germline V and J ends were trimmed by 4 bases and 1 base, with 17 bases remaining between them. Germline loops: CDR1 LNHDA, CDR2 SQIVND (reference sequence). In nucleotides, the CDR3 is TGTGCCAGTAGTAACAACCCCGGGACGGCATCCTACGAGCAGTACTTC. Translation: CASSNNPGTASYEQYF.

This clone came up a few times. This chain uses TRBV18 with TRBJ1-2; D possibly corresponds to TRBD1 (5 bases). There are 13 residues in the CDR3. V lost 3 bases and J 8 bases, leaving 13 bases between the germline ends. The germline gives CDR1 KGHSH, CDR2 LQKENI. CDR3 region: CASSPTQGGGYTF. CDR3 in DNA: TGTGCCAGCTCACCGACTCAGGGTGGCGGCTACACCTTC.

In DNA, the CDR3 is TGTGCCAGCAGTTTATTGGGGGGGCCTAACACCGGGGAGCTGTTTTTT. Amino acid sequence: CASSLLGGPNTGELFF. The chain combines TRBV28 with TRBJ2-2; possible D gene TRBD2, 7 bases. Trimming pared 1 base from V and 2 bases from J, leaving 11 bases between. CDR1 and CDR2 (germline): MDHEN, SYDVKM. The CDR3 length is 16 residues.

This clone was detected a few times. One end of the junction fails to match germline, which may point to a read error. V and J are TRBV6-1 and TRBJ1-2, with no clear D. The germline V gene encodes CDR1 MNHNS and CDR2 SASEGT. This CDR3 contains 12 residues. CDR3 protein: CASTTAGDGYTF. The CDR3 DNA is TGTGCCAGCACAACAGCGGGCGATGGTTACACCTTC.

By its share, this clone is medium-sized (0.01 to 0.1%). This rearrangement joins TRBV24-1 to TRBJ2-5; a weak D match, TRBD1 (5 bases). Trimming removed 7 bases at V and 2 bases at J, with 10 bases between. Germline lookup yields CDR1 KGHDR and CDR2 SFDVKD. This CDR3 is built from 13 residues. The CDR3 DNA sequence: TGTGCCACCAGGCAGGGCACACAAGAGACCCAGTACTTC. Encoded protein: CATRQGTQETQYF.

This clone appeared a few times. The V and J genes are TRBV19 and TRBJ1-5; D remains ambiguous. V was trimmed by 3 bases and J by 1 base, leaving 10 bases between them. Germline lookup yields CDR1 LNHDA and CDR2 SQIVND (reference sequence). This CDR3 has 15 residues. DNA for the CDR3: TGTGCCAGTAGTATGGGCCTTGGGAGCAATCAGCCCCAGCATTTT. Its protein product is CASSMGLGSNQPQHF.

The sample holds a few counts of this clone. The chain has TRBV12-5 and TRBJ2-3; D is tentatively TRBD1 or TRBD2 (5 bases each). V gave up 1 base and J gave up 1 base, with 9 bases separating them. Germline V lookup: CDR1 LGHNT, CDR2 FRNRAP. The CDR3 is 15 amino acids. CDR3 amino acids: CASGLGQGGTDTQYF. In DNA form, the CDR3 reads TGTGCTAGTGGTTTGGGGCAGGGAGGCACAGATACGCAGTATTTT. Based on the CDR3 plus reference TRBV12-5 and TRBJ2-3, the full variable domain is DARVTQTPRHKVTEMGQEVTMRCQPILGHNTVFWYRQTMMQGLELLAYFRNRAPLDDSGMPKDRFSAEMPDATLATLKIQPSEPRDSAVYFCASGLGQGGTDTQYFGPGTRLTVL.

In this sample, this clone turned up a few times. The chain recombines TRBV2 with TRBJ2-1; D ambiguous. Trimming left V 1 base short and J 9 bases short, with 7 bases between. This CDR3 contains 12 residues. From germline, CDR1 is SNHLY and CDR2 FYNNEI. Here the CDR3 reads CASSEGFIEQFF. CDR3 coding DNA: TGTGCCAGCAGTGAAGGATTTATTGAGCAGTTCTTC. The entire variable domain, with the rest obtained from reference TRBV2 and TRBJ2-1, is as follows: EPEVTQTPSHQVTQMGQEVILRCVPISNHLYFYWYRQILGQKVEFLVSFYNNEISEKSEIFDDQFSVERPDGSNFTLKIRSTKLEDSAMYFCASSEGFIEQFFGPGTRLTVL.

This clone occurred a few times. The gene calls are TRBV6-5 and TRBJ2-1; the D gene is possibly TRBD1 (6 bases). This CDR3 comprises 17 residues. V lost 2 bases and J lost 5, with 19 bases in between. CDR1 is MNHEY and CDR2 is SVGAGI in the germline V gene. This CDR3 is CASSYMLTGTHDNEQFF. Here the CDR3 DNA reads TGTGCCAGCAGTTACATGCTGACAGGAACGCATGACAATGAGCAGTTCTTC.

This clone came up a few times. Here the CDR3 reads CASSLTWTDTQYF. CDR3 nucleotide sequence: TGTGCCAGCAGCCTGACCTGGACAGATACGCAGTATTTT. This rearrangement joins TRBV28 to TRBJ2-3; D unclear. The CDR3 is 13 amino acids. Germline V CDR1 and CDR2: MDHEN, SYDVKM. V lost 6 bases, J lost 3 bases, and 10 bases lay in between.

In its sample, this clone is medium-sized (0.01 to 0.1%). The sample holds other DNA sequences that translate to the same CDR3. V gene TRBV20-1 combines with J gene TRBJ2-7, with D perhaps matching TRBD1 or TRBD2 (5 bases each). Trimming removed 6 bases from V and 6 bases from J, with 24 bases in between. The CDR3 spans 15 residues. Germline values: CDR1 DFQATT, CDR2 SNEGSKA (reference sequence). In nucleotides, the CDR3 is TGCAGTGCCCCCCCTCTCGGGGCCCTTCCGGGCGAGCAGTACTTC. It specifies CSAPPLGALPGEQYF.

This chain joins TRBV27 and TRBJ2-7; no reliable D call. Germline V gene lookup returns CDR1 MNHEY and CDR2 SMNVEV (reference sequence). The CDR3 loop spans 16 amino acids. V shed 2 bases and J shed 0 bases, with 14 bases lying between them. CDR3 bases: TGTGCCAGCAGTTTAACGTGGCAGCTGAGCTCCTACGAGCAGTACTTC. Amino acids: CASSLTWQLSSYEQYF.

This clone was recorded a few times. V usage is TRBV19 and J usage is TRBJ2-2; D is uncertain. The CDR3 covers 11 residues. Per the germline V gene, CDR1 is LNHDA and CDR2 is SQIVND (reference sequence). Deletions cut 0 bases from V and 10 bases from J, with 3 bases between. Written as DNA, the CDR3 is TGTGCCAGTAGTATAGAGGCGGAGCTGTTTTTT. Protein sequence: CASSIEAELFF. The variable domain in full, completed from reference TRBV19 and TRBJ2-2, reads DGGITQSPKYLFRKEGQNVTLSCEQNLNHDAMYWYRQDPGQGLRLIYYSQIVNDFQKGDIAEGYSVSREKKESFPLTVTSAQKNPTAFYLCASSIEAELFFGEGSRLTVL.

V and J are TRBV6-1 and TRBJ2-7; 7 bases are a match to TRBD1. Germline V gene sequence: CDR1 MNHNS, CDR2 SASEGT. There are 14 residues in the CDR3. With 5 bases clipped from V and 6 bases from J, the junction kept 10 bases outside the gene matches. The CDR3 loop is CASSPRRGQGEQYF. The DNA of the CDR3 is TGTGCCAGCAGTCCAAGAAGGGGGCAAGGCGAGCAGTACTTC.

In this sample, this clone turned up once. This chain uses TRBV30 with TRBJ2-7, with a possible D match to TRBD1 (6 bases). This CDR3 is built from 16 residues. The V gene's germline CDR1 is GTSNPN and CDR2 SVGIG (reference sequence). Trimming left V 0 bases short and J 1 base short, with 16 bases between. The CDR3 protein is CAWSVRGGGASYEQYF. As DNA, the CDR3 is TGTGCCTGGAGTGTACGAGGTGGGGGCGCATCCTACGAGCAGTACTTC.